This TCR beta chain was obtained from a study of T cells in Graves' hyperthyroidism and ophthalmopathy. Uncontrolled infection, other autoimmune disease, pregnancy or lactation disqualified patients from enrolment. Fresh peripheral blood, about 10 ml of it, supplied the PBMCs. Researchers amplified the TCR beta CDR3 regions from RNA transcripts. TCR CDR3 underwent first-round RT-PCR with the HTBI primer set. Each CDR3 protein is one row after TCRdb ran MiXCR on the multiplex PCR reads. The table lists over 500,000 distinct CDR3 sequences, 15% to 20% of them singletons. This clonotype came up many times. What it binds is not known. Findings of the study overall: Blood also contained most expanded thyroid clonotypes above 0.001.

The sequencing sample was made of blood. This TCR derives from a woman aged 25 to 39 with Graves' ophthalmopathy.

DNA of the CDR3: TGTGCCAGCAGCTATAGCTCCTACGAGCAGTACTTC. Residues: CASSYSSYEQYF. The genes are TRBV12-3 or TRBV12-4 and TRBJ2-7; no reliable D call. This CDR3 is 12 amino acids long. V dropped 6 bases and J dropped 0 bases, with 6 bases sitting between them.